This T cell receptor (beta chain) was captured by sequencing in a study of OX40 agonist ivuxolimab in advanced cancers. CDR1 is MGHRA and CDR2 is YSYEKL in the germline V gene. Trimming left V 2 bases short and J 4 bases short, with 12 bases between. There are 15 residues in the CDR3. Libraries were prepared by immunoSEQ multiplex PCR; TCRdb keeps only in-frame clonotypes and omits some of them. The data hold fewer than 100,000 clones, with 70% to 85% observed a single time. The genes are TRBV4-1 and TRBJ1-5; TRBD1 might be the D (6 bases). Here the sequenced sample was CD4+ or CD8+ T cells sorted from blood, taken in a trial of the OX40 agonist ivuxolimab. The origin of this receptor is an adult with an advanced solid tumor such as melanoma, head and neck, liver or kidney cancer. The DNA of the CDR3 is TGCGCCAGCAGCCAAATCAGGGGAGGGAATCAGCCCCAGCATTTT. Translation gives CASSQIRGGNQPQHF.